This TCR beta chain appears in the sequencing data of a study of CXCR3 chemokines and chemotherapy response in bladder cancer. In its sample, this clonotype ranks as large (0.1 to 1%). TCRdb reprocessed the PCR reads via MiXCR and lists one record per CDR3 protein. In the table there are 290 or so distinct CDR3 sequences, over 12% of which are singletons. Germline CDR1 and CDR2: SQVTM and ANQGSEA. This CDR3 contains 18 residues. The V and J ends lost 4 bases and 3 bases respectively, with 26 bases between them. This sample was obtained from a patient whose treatment included neoadjuvant chemotherapy. V is TRBV29-1 and J is TRBJ2-3; no definite D call. The receptor was derived from a human donor with bladder cancer that did not respond to neoadjuvant chemotherapy. DNA for the CDR3: TGCAGCGTTGTATCCCTCCCGGTTCCTCGCGACCGAACAGATACGCAGTATTTT. As protein: CSVVSLPVPRDRTDTQYF.